These T cell receptor beta chains were read from a single sample in a study of a mutant IDH1 vaccine in newly diagnosed glioma. Clones were sequenced by immunoSEQ multiplex PCR, and TCRdb holds only the in-frame ones, with some missing. Here the sample spans some 59,000 clones, roughly 80% being singletons. The input for sequencing was PBMCs, taken from a glioma patient treated with radiotherapy, temozolomide or both. The receptors originated from a man aged 18 to 30 with glioma. Both conserved end residues are part of each CDR3. D genes are given only for firm matches. Clone size is given for some rows only: seen once, a few or many times, or a class if the clone is expanded.

v_call: TRBV25-1
j_call: TRBJ2-5
clone_size: .
d_call: TRBD1
cdr3_aa: CASRGAGTGERTQYF
cdr3_nt: TGTGCCAGCAGAGGGGCCGGGACAGGGGAAAGGACCCAGTACTTC

v_call: TRBV9
j_call: TRBJ2-3
clone_size: .
d_call: TRBD1
cdr3_aa: CASSVGTASTDTQYF
cdr3_nt: TGTGCCAGCAGCGTCGGGACAGCCAGCACAGATACGCAGTATTTT

v_call: TRBV7-4
j_call: TRBJ2-7
clone_size: .
d_call: TRBD1
cdr3_aa: CASSLGQGTYEQYF
cdr3_nt: TGTGCCAGCAGCTTAGGACAGGGGACCTACGAGCAGTACTTC

v_call: TRBV29-1
j_call: TRBJ1-2
clone_size: .
d_call: .
cdr3_aa: CSVEKGGSVNGYTF
cdr3_nt: TGCAGCGTTGAAAAAGGGGGGTCGGTCAATGGCTACACCTTC

v_call: TRBV7-2
j_call: TRBJ1-2
clone_size: .
d_call: .
cdr3_aa: CASSGGPAHTF
cdr3_nt: TGTGCCAGCAGCGGTGGGCCTGCCCACACCTTC

v_call: TRBV9
j_call: TRBJ2-3
clone_size: .
d_call: .
cdr3_aa: CASSISGVPSTDTQYF
cdr3_nt: TGTGCCAGCAGTATCTCAGGGGTTCCTAGCACAGATACGCAGTATTTT

v_call: TRBV4-3
j_call: TRBJ1-5
clone_size: .
d_call: .
cdr3_aa: CASSQGSGGNQPQHF
cdr3_nt: TGCGCCAGCAGCCAAGGGTCCGGAGGAAATCAGCCCCAGCATTTT

v_call: TRBV9
j_call: TRBJ2-2
clone_size: .
d_call: .
cdr3_aa: CASSVDPSGPTGELFF
cdr3_nt: TGTGCCAGCAGCGTAGATCCGTCAGGACCCACCGGGGAGCTGTTTTTT

v_call: TRBV6-6
j_call: TRBJ1-5
clone_size: .
d_call: TRBD1
cdr3_aa: CASSYGGQGRGQPQHF
cdr3_nt: TGTGCCAGCAGTTATGGGGGACAGGGAAGAGGTCAGCCCCAGCATTTT

v_call: TRBV7-9
j_call: TRBJ1-1
clone_size: .
d_call: .
cdr3_aa: CASRPGKGTEAFF
cdr3_nt: TGTGCCAGCAGACCAGGGAAGGGCACTGAAGCTTTCTTT

v_call: TRBV5-1
j_call: TRBJ2-7
clone_size: .
d_call: TRBD1
cdr3_aa: CASSLGQGGYEQYF
cdr3_nt: TGCGCCAGCAGCCTGGGACAGGGAGGCTACGAGCAGTACTTC

v_call: TRBV19
j_call: TRBJ1-5
clone_size: few
d_call: .
cdr3_aa: CASRGGARPPSINQPQHF
cdr3_nt: TGTGCCAGTCGAGGGGGAGCCCGACCCCCGTCGATCAATCAGCCCCAGCATTTT

v_call: TRBV30
j_call: TRBJ2-3
clone_size: once
d_call: TRBD2
cdr3_aa: CAWRQTSADTQYF
cdr3_nt: TGTGCCTGGAGGCAAACTAGCGCAGATACGCAGTATTTT

v_call: TRBV7-9
j_call: TRBJ2-1
clone_size: .
d_call: .
cdr3_aa: CASSLGGENEQFF
cdr3_nt: TGTGCCAGCAGCTTAGGTGGGGAGAATGAGCAGTTCTTC

v_call: TRBV30
j_call: TRBJ2-4
clone_size: .
d_call: TRBD2
cdr3_aa: CAWNPGTSGKNIQYF
cdr3_nt: TGTGCCTGGAACCCCGGGACTAGCGGGAAAAACATTCAGTACTTC

v_call: TRBV15
j_call: TRBJ2-7
clone_size: .
d_call: TRBD1
cdr3_aa: CATSRDPGQSYEQYF
cdr3_nt: TGTGCCACCAGCAGAGACCCGGGACAGAGCTACGAGCAGTACTTC

v_call: TRBV4-2
j_call: TRBJ1-1
clone_size: .
d_call: .
cdr3_aa: CASSQDLKGPGTEAFF
cdr3_nt: TGTGCCAGCAGCCAAGATCTTAAAGGGCCGGGCACTGAAGCTTTCTTT

v_call: TRBV4-1
j_call: TRBJ2-7
clone_size: .
d_call: TRBD2
cdr3_aa: CASSQEGLAGASYEQYF
cdr3_nt: TGCGCCAGCAGCCAAGAGGGCCTAGCGGGGGCGTCCTACGAGCAGTACTTC

v_call: TRBV5-4
j_call: TRBJ1-2
clone_size: few
d_call: .
cdr3_aa: CASSKGTGDLNYGYTF
cdr3_nt: TGTGCCAGCAGCAAAGGTACAGGAGACCTCAACTATGGCTACACCTTC

v_call: TRBV9
j_call: TRBJ1-2
clone_size: .
d_call: TRBD1
cdr3_aa: CASSGRGTVGYTF
cdr3_nt: TGTGCCAGCAGCGGGAGGGGGACAGTTGGCTACACCTTC

v_call: TRBV7-2
j_call: TRBJ1-2
clone_size: .
d_call: .
cdr3_aa: CASSPDGNYGYTF
cdr3_nt: TGTGCCAGCAGCCCGGACGGGAACTATGGCTACACCTTC

v_call: TRBV5-1
j_call: TRBJ2-1
clone_size: .
d_call: .
cdr3_aa: CASSLALGHPGDEQFF
cdr3_nt: TGCGCCAGCAGCTTGGCCCTAGGACATCCTGGGGATGAGCAGTTCTTC

v_call: TRBV2
j_call: TRBJ1-2
clone_size: .
d_call: TRBD1
cdr3_aa: CASSGQGVGGYTF
cdr3_nt: TGTGCCAGCAGTGGACAGGGGGTGGGTGGCTACACCTTC

v_call: TRBV25-1
j_call: TRBJ2-2
clone_size: .
d_call: .
cdr3_aa: CASSAPSGTTNTGELFF
cdr3_nt: TGTGCCAGCAGTGCCCCCTCCGGGACAACGAACACCGGGGAGCTGTTTTTT

v_call: TRBV4-3
j_call: TRBJ2-3
clone_size: .
d_call: .
cdr3_aa: CASSQVYAGTDTQYF
cdr3_nt: TGCGCCAGCAGCCAAGTGTACGCAGGCACAGATACGCAGTATTTT

v_call: TRBV7-9
j_call: TRBJ1-2
clone_size: .
d_call: .
cdr3_aa: CASSLVGAGYGYTF
cdr3_nt: TGTGCCAGCAGCTTAGTAGGGGCAGGGTATGGCTACACCTTC

v_call: TRBV4-3
j_call: TRBJ2-1
clone_size: .
d_call: .
cdr3_aa: CASSQGGGGTPYNEQFF
cdr3_nt: TGCGCCAGCAGCCAAGGGGGCGGGGGCACTCCCTACAATGAGCAGTTCTTC

v_call: TRBV10-3
j_call: TRBJ1-1
clone_size: .
d_call: .
cdr3_aa: CAIRERNTEAFF
cdr3_nt: TGTGCCATCAGAGAGAGGAACACTGAAGCTTTCTTT

v_call: TRBV7-9
j_call: TRBJ2-3
clone_size: .
d_call: .
cdr3_aa: CASNSPAVDTQYF
cdr3_nt: TGTGCCAGCAACTCCCCTGCGGTAGATACGCAGTATTTT

v_call: TRBV4-1
j_call: TRBJ2-7
clone_size: .
d_call: .
cdr3_aa: CASSQGIEGGSADEQYF
cdr3_nt: TGCGCCAGCAGCCAGGGGATAGAGGGGGGCTCTGCGGACGAGCAGTACTTC

v_call: TRBV6-1
j_call: TRBJ1-3
clone_size: once
d_call: TRBD1
cdr3_aa: CASQTGLRNTIYF
cdr3_nt: TGTGCCAGCCAGACAGGGTTAAGAAACACCATATATTTT

v_call: TRBV5-6
j_call: TRBJ1-1
clone_size: .
d_call: .
cdr3_aa: CASSLAGPTGTKYTEAFF
cdr3_nt: TGTGCCAGCAGCTTGGCGGGGCCCACCGGGACAAAATACACTGAAGCTTTCTTT

v_call: TRBV30
j_call: TRBJ2-7
clone_size: .
d_call: TRBD2
cdr3_aa: CAWSVGGSPYEQYF
cdr3_nt: TGTGCCTGGAGTGTAGGCGGGAGCCCCTACGAGCAGTACTTC

v_call: TRBV6-1
j_call: TRBJ1-5
clone_size: .
d_call: .
cdr3_aa: CAVYSDRNSNQPQHF
cdr3_nt: TGTGCCGTCTATAGTGACAGGAATAGCAATCAGCCCCAGCATTTT

v_call: TRBV29-1
j_call: TRBJ2-7
clone_size: .
d_call: .
cdr3_aa: CSVVSWASEQYF
cdr3_nt: TGCAGCGTTGTAAGTTGGGCCAGTGAGCAGTACTTC